This T cell receptor beta chain was recovered during a study of blood T cell repertoires in COVID-19. The assay was immunoSEQ multiplex PCR, and TCRdb's table has in-frame clones only and misses some. The sample carries 300,000 to 350,000 clones, roughly 90% recorded once. The V gene lost 1 base and the J gene lost 0 bases, with 10 bases spanning the gap. The CDR3 contains 16 residues. Germline CDR1 SGHRS, CDR2 YFSETQ. The chain links TRBV5-1 to TRBJ2-2, with a possible D match to TRBD2 (5 bases). This receptor was taken from a man under 40 with COVID-19, enrolled during active disease. Sequenced input: peripheral blood. The CDR3 DNA reads TGCGCCAGCAGCTTGTTCTTACTAGCGAACACCGGGGAGCTGTTTTTT. Protein product: CASSLFLLANTGELFF.